A selection of T cell receptor beta chains follows, all from one sample in a study of T cells in Graves' hyperthyroidism and ophthalmopathy. TCRdb fed the multiplex PCR reads into MiXCR, producing one record per CDR3 protein. The sample carries over 650,000 distinct CDR3 sequences, roughly 45% recorded once. Source material: peripheral blood or thyroid tissue (not recorded which). These receptors came from an adult man with Graves' disease, either hyperthyroidism or ophthalmopathy (not recorded which). Both conserved end residues are part of each CDR3. The order of the fields is J gene, D gene, clone size, V gene, CDR3 protein, CDR3 DNA. A D gene is named only where the DNA matches it firmly. Where a row states a size, it is once, few, many or the class of an expanded clone; other rows omit it.

TRBJ1-5 | TRBD1 | many | TRBV19 | CASRLTGGNQPQHF | TGTGCCAGTAGGCTAACAGGGGGCAATCAGCCCCAGCATTTT
TRBJ2-2 | NA | NA | TRBV9 | CASSRKADTGELFF | TGTGCCAGCAGCCGAAAGGCGGACACCGGGGAGCTGTTTTTT
TRBJ2-5 | TRBD2 | NA | TRBV20-1 | CSDLVLAGEVETQYF | TGCAGTGATCTCGTACTAGCGGGAGAGGTAGAGACCCAGTACTTC
TRBJ1-2 | TRBD1 | NA | TRBV2 | CASSDPGTGARGYTF | TGTGCCAGCAGTGATCCCGGGACAGGGGCGCGAGGCTACACCTTC
TRBJ1-4 | TRBD1 | NA | TRBV2 | CAWSRDRANEKLFF | TGTGCCTGGAGTCGGGACAGGGCTAATGAAAAACTGTTTTTT
TRBJ1-4 | NA | NA | TRBV29-1 | CSAEGQAREKLFF | TGCAGCGCAGAAGGGCAGGCGCGTGAAAAACTGTTTTTT
TRBJ2-7 | NA | few | TRBV7-3 | CASSQVRDFSYEQYF | TGCGCCAGCAGCCAAGTTCGGGACTTCTCCTACGAGCAGTACTTC
TRBJ2-7 | NA | many | TRBV10-3 | CAISPRPLSEQYF | TGTGCCATCAGCCCGAGGCCCTTGTCTGAGCAGTACTTC
TRBJ1-1 | NA | NA | TRBV24-1 | CATSDSLNTEAFF | TGTGCCACCAGTGATTCTTTGAACACTGAAGCTTTCTTT
TRBJ2-5 | NA | few | TRBV7-3 | CASSLDIWEETQYF | TGTGCCAGCAGCTTAGACATTTGGGAAGAGACCCAGTACTTC
TRBJ1-4 | NA | many | TRBV5-1 | CASSLAGGEKLFF | TGTGCCAGCAGCTTGGCAGGCGGTGAAAAACTGTTTTTT
TRBJ1-6 | TRBD1 | few | TRBV7-2 | CASSLAGQGAVSPLHF | TGTGCCAGCAGCTTGGCTGGACAGGGGGCCGTTTCACCCCTCCACTTT
TRBJ1-5 | NA | NA | TRBV2 | CASSFHGAGAGNQPQHF | TGTGCCAGCAGTTTTCACGGGGCAGGGGCGGGCAATCAGCCCCAGCATTTT
TRBJ1-1 | NA | NA | TRBV20-1 | CSAAGPGNTEAFF | TGCAGTGCGGCGGGCCCTGGGAACACTGAAGCTTTCTTT
TRBJ2-5 | NA | many | TRBV7-2 | CASSLYRVEETQYF | TGTGCCAGCAGCTTGTACAGGGTCGAAGAGACCCAGTACTTC
TRBJ2-7 | NA | NA | TRBV5-1 | CASSPYGAPYEQYF | TGCGCCAGCAGCCCGTACGGGGCTCCCTACGAGCAGTACTTC
TRBJ1-2 | NA | few | TRBV4-1 | CASSQEGRDGYTF | TGCGCCAGCAGCCAAGAGGGCAGGGATGGCTACACCTTC
TRBJ1-3 | NA | NA | TRBV10-3 | CAISRDHPGNTIYF | TGTGCCATCAGTCGGGACCATCCTGGAAACACCATATATTTT
TRBJ2-2 | NA | NA | TRBV7-2 | CASSLARRGTWELFF | TGTGCCAGCAGCTTAGCGCGGCGGGGTACCTGGGAGCTGTTTTTT
TRBJ1-1 | NA | many | TRBV7-2 | CASSLRRAEAFF | TGTGCCAGCAGCTTAAGGCGGGCTGAAGCTTTCTTT
TRBJ2-5 | NA | once | TRBV6-1 | CASSETGVRETQYF | TGTGCCAGCAGTGAAACGGGAGTACGGGAGACCCAGTACTTC
TRBJ1-1 | NA | NA | TRBV7-9 | CASSPSGARGSSEAFF | TGTGCCAGCAGCCCAAGCGGGGCCAGGGGCAGCTCTGAAGCTTTCTTT
TRBJ1-6 | TRBD1 | NA | TRBV20-1 | CSAMLPGTGNSPLHF | TGCAGTGCTATGCTCCCCGGGACAGGGAATTCACCCCTCCACTTT